Listed below are T cell receptor beta chains from one sample, sequenced in a study of blood T cell repertoires in COVID-19. The data were produced by immunoSEQ multiplex PCR, yet TCRdb's version contains in-frame clones alone and is incomplete. The sample contains tens of thousands of clones, roughly four fifths of which appear only once. Sample: peripheral blood. The receptors originated from a human donor in a cohort sampled during active COVID-19. Each CDR3 is given with its conserved first and last residue. Fields, in order: J gene, D gene, V gene, clone size, CDR3 DNA, CDR3 protein. D genes are given only for firm matches. The size of a clone is reported for some rows only, either as once, few or many, or as a class for expanded clones.

TRBJ1-2	.	TRBV6-2/TRBV6-3	.	TGTGCCAGCAGTTACCCGGCGACGGGCTATGGCTACACCTTC	CASSYPATGYGYTF
TRBJ2-7	TRBD2	TRBV5-1	.	TGCGCCAGCAGCTTGGGACTAGCGGTCTACGAGCAGTACTTC	CASSLGLAVYEQYF
TRBJ2-1	TRBD2	TRBV7-3	.	TGTGCCAGCAGCTTAGGTGTAGCGGGAGGGCTAAATGAGCAGTTCTTC	CASSLGVAGGLNEQFF
TRBJ2-7	TRBD2	TRBV11-2	.	TGTGCCAGCAGCTTAGCCCTAGCGGGGGCCTACGAGCAGTACTTC	CASSLALAGAYEQYF
TRBJ2-7	TRBD2	TRBV19	few	TGTGCCAGTAGTATACGCTGGGAGGCGGGGGTTTTCTACGAGCAGTACTTC	CASSIRWEAGVFYEQYF
TRBJ2-7	TRBD1	TRBV11-2	few	TGTGCCAGCAGCAAACCGGGACAGGGGTACTCCTACGAGCAGTACTTC	CASSKPGQGYSYEQYF
TRBJ1-1	.	TRBV7-9	.	TGTGCCAGCAGCCGTACAGGATTGAACACTGAAGCTTTCTTT	CASSRTGLNTEAFF
TRBJ2-7	.	TRBV6-2/TRBV6-3	.	TGTGCCAGCAGTTTCCGGGGGGCCCCGACCCCCTACGAGCAGTACTTC	CASSFRGAPTPYEQYF
TRBJ2-5	TRBD1	TRBV7-3	.	TGTGCCAGCAGCTTAACCGGACAGGTGAAAGAGACCCAGTACTTC	CASSLTGQVKETQYF
TRBJ1-6	TRBD1	TRBV14	.	TGTGCCAGCAGCCAAGTACAGGGGAGTTCACCCCTCCACTTT	CASSQVQGSSPLHF
TRBJ2-5	TRBD2	TRBV29-1	.	TGCAGCGCTACGACTAGCGGGGCTCAAGAGACCCAGTACTTC	CSATTSGAQETQYF
TRBJ1-5	.	TRBV4-2	.	TGTGCCAGCAGCCAAGAAGGAGGGGCGGACTCCATTGGGCTATATAGCAATCAGCCCCAGCATTTT	CASSQEGGADSIGLYSNQPQHF
TRBJ1-5	.	TRBV19	.	TGTGCCAGTAACGGACAATGGTTTTCCAGGCCTCAGCCCCAGCATTTT	CASNGQWFSRPQPQHF
TRBJ2-3	.	TRBV6-2/TRBV6-3	.	TGTGCCAGCAGCTTCGACAAAATCACAGATACGCAGTATTTT	CASSFDKITDTQYF
TRBJ2-2	TRBD2	TRBV18	.	TGTGCCAGCTCCCCCGGACTAGCGGGGGAAACCGGGGAGCTGTTTTTT	CASSPGLAGETGELFF
TRBJ2-3	TRBD2	TRBV5-6	.	TGTGCCAGCATACAACGGCGGTCGGCGGGAGGTAGCACAGATACGCAGTATTTT	CASIQRRSAGGSTDTQYF
TRBJ2-3	TRBD2	TRBV6-2/TRBV6-3	.	TGTGCCAGCAGTTCCTGGGAGGGTTCAGATACGCAGTATTTT	CASSSWEGSDTQYF
TRBJ1-5	TRBD1	TRBV6-5	few	TGTGCCAGCAGGGGGACAGTTCAGCCCCAGCATTTT	CASRGTVQPQHF